The clone carrying this T cell receptor beta chain was picked up many times. What it binds is not known. The time point was: persistent/refractory GD, antithyroid drugs over 5 years with positive TRAb. TCR sequences were obtained from RNA taken from PBMCs. Investigators report Graves' disease was diagnosed under American Thyroid Association guidelines. Patients came through an endocrinology department, and that department was in Xi'an, China. This specimen belongs to a study of regulatory T cells in long-lasting Graves disease. Study context: Persistent cases were those of Graves' disease that involved over 5 years of antithyroid drugs with positive TSH receptor antibodies.

Germline-derived CDR1 and CDR2 are LGHDT and YNNKEL (reference sequence). V lost 4 bases to trimming and J lost 3 bases; unmatched junction nucleotides: 3. The CDR3 is made up of 15 amino acids. Arm-PCR of CDR3 regions with iRepertoire HTBI primers generated TCR beta libraries. In TCRdb, the multiplex PCR reads were re-called with MiXCR into one record per CDR3 protein. The table has roughly 400,000 distinct CDR3 sequences, around a fifth seen once. Study-wide results and limits: The TCR repertoire of persistent Graves' patients was less diverse than that of newly diagnosed ones.

Sample: peripheral blood mononuclear cells (PBMCs), taken when the disease was refractory, from a patient treated with antithyroid drugs. The chain links TRBV3-1 to TRBJ2-7, with 13 bases aligning to TRBD2. This receptor was obtained from a female donor with Graves disease. CDR3 nucleotides: TGTGCCAGCAGCCCCGGACTAGCGGGAGTCTACGAGCAGTACTTC. This encodes CASSPGLAGVYEQYF.